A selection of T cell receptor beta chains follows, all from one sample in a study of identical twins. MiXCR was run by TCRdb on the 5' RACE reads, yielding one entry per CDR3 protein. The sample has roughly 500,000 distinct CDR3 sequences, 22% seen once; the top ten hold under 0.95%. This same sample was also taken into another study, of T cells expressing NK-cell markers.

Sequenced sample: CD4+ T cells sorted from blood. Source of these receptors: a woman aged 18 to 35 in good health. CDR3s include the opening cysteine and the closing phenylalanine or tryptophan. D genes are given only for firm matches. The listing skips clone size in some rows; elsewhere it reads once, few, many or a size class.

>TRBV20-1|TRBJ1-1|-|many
TGCAGTGCTAGAGTATCTACAGGGAGGCCTGAAGCTTTCTTT
CSARVSTGRPEAFF
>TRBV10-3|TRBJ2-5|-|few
TGTGCCATCAGCGGGACGACGCGCGGGGAGACCCAGTACTTC
CAISGTTRGETQYF
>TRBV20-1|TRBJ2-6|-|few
TGCAGTGCTAGTAGTACCTCTGGGGCCAACGTCCTGACTTTC
CSASSTSGANVLTF
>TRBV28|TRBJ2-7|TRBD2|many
TGTGCCAGCAGGGGGACCGCAGCGGGGACCTACGAGCAGTACTTC
CASRGTAAGTYEQYF
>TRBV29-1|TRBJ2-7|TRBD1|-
TGCAGCGTCCGCCGACAGGGAGCCTCCTACGAGCAGTACTTC
CSVRRQGASYEQYF
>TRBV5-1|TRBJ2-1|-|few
TGCGCCAGCAGCTTGAGACAGGTCTACAATGAGCAGTTCTTC
CASSLRQVYNEQFF
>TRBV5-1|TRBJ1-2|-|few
TGCGCCAGCAGCTTAAACCCAACGAGCAACTATGGCTACACCTTC
CASSLNPTSNYGYTF
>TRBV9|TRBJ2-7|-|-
TGTGCCAGCAGCCTCGGGCCCAAGGTCTCCGAGCAGTACTTC
CASSLGPKVSEQYF
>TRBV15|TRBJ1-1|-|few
TGTGCCACCAGCAGCCAGGGATTTAACACTGAAGCTTTCTTT
CATSSQGFNTEAFF
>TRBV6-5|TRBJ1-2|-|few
TGTGCCAGCAGTTACCCACAGGGAGCTAACTATGGCTACACCTTC
CASSYPQGANYGYTF
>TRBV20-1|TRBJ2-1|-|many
TGCAGTGCTAGAGCGATTGACTTCATGAGCTCCTACAATGAGCAGTTCTTC
CSARAIDFMSSYNEQFF
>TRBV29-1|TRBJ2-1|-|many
TGCAGCGTTGACAGGGTCGGGAATGAGCAGTTCTTC
CSVDRVGNEQFF
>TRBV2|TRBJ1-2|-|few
TGTGCCAGCAGGGCGACACCTAACTATGGCTACACCTTC
CASRATPNYGYTF
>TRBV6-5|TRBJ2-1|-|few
TGTGCCAGCAGTTACAGCCGATACAATGAGCAGTTCTTC
CASSYSRYNEQFF
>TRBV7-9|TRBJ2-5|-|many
TGTGCCAGCATTAAAGAAACCCGAGGGACCCAGTACTTC
CASIKETRGTQYF
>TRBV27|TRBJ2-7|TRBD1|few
TGTGCCAGCAGTCCCAGGGTAGGGGGCTCCGAGCAGTACTTC
CASSPRVGGSEQYF
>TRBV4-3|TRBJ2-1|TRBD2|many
TGCGCCAGCAGCCAACGTGCGGGAGGGCCTTCCCATACTACCTACAATGAGCAGTTCTTC
CASSQRAGGPSHTTYNEQFF
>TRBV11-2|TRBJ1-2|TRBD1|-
TGTGCCAGCAGACCGACAGGGATGCCTTCCCCATATGGCTACACCTTC
CASRPTGMPSPYGYTF
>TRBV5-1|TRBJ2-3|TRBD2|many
TGCGCCAGCAGCTTGAGACTAGCGGGAGAAGATACGCAGTATTTT
CASSLRLAGEDTQYF
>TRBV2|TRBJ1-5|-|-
TGTGCCAGCAGCAGGACCGGGGCTCAGCCCCAGCATTTT
CASSRTGAQPQHF
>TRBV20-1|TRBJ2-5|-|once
TGCAGTGCCCTCTCTGGTAGCGACAAAGAGACCCAGTACTTC
CSALSGSDKETQYF
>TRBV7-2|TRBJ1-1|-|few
TGTGCCAGCAGCTTAAGTTTCGGCTTTATGAACACTGAAGCTTTCTTT
CASSLSFGFMNTEAFF
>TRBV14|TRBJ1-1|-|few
TGTGCCAGCAGCCAAGATGCCTGGATCGGTTCGGCTTTCTTT
CASSQDAWIGSAFF
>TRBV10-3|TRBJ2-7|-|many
TGTGCCATCAGGGACTATTCCTACGAGCAGTACTTC
CAIRDYSYEQYF
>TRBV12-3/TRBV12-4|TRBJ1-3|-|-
TGTGCCAGCAGACAGAATTCTGGAAACACCATATATTTT
CASRQNSGNTIYF
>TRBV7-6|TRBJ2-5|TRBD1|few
TGTGCCAGCAGCCATCTCGTGCAGGGGGTGGAGACCCAGTACTTC
CASSHLVQGVETQYF
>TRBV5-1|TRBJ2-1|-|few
TGCGCCAGCAGCTTGGTTTCTCCAAATGAGCAGTTCTTC
CASSLVSPNEQFF
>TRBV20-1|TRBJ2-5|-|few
TGCAGTGCTAGTTGGATCCGCGGGGCCCAGTACTTC
CSASWIRGAQYF
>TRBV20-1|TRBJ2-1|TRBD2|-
TGCAGTGCTAGCGGGACTAGCGGGAGTTTCGATGAGCAGTTCTTC
CSASGTSGSFDEQFF
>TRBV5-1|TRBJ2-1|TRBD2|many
TGCGCCAGCAGCTTGTTTAGCGGGGGGGCGAATGAGCAGTTCTTC
CASSLFSGGANEQFF
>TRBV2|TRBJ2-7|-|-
TGTGCCAGCAGTGAAAGTAGTATGTCCTACGAGCAGTACTTC
CASSESSMSYEQYF
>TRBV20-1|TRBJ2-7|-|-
TGCAGTGCTAGTCCCTCTAGGAGCTACGAGCAGTACTTC
CSASPSRSYEQYF
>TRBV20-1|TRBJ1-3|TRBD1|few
TGCAGTGCCAACCCGCGGACAGGGGTAGTTGACACCATATATTTT
CSANPRTGVVDTIYF
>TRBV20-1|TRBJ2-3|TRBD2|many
TGCAGTGCTTTCGGGACTAGCGGGGTCACAGATACGCAGTATTTT
CSAFGTSGVTDTQYF